This passage covers 10 T cell receptor beta chains from one sample sequenced in a study of Tregs in tolerant kidney transplant recipients. TCRdb's copy holds only in-frame clones and misses some; the assay was immunoSEQ multiplex PCR. The sample holds more than 60,000 clones, 98% seen once. Sample: CD4+ T cells from blood, taken before the transplant. All receptors derive from a human donor who received a combined kidney and bone marrow transplant.

As concerns this clone: One end of the junction does not line up with germline, which may come from a read error. Other nucleotide sequences in the sample specify the same CDR3. CDR3 nucleotides: TGTGCCATCAGTGAGTCTGGGAGTGGACCTACCACTGAAGCCTTCTTT. Its protein product is CAISESGSGPTTEAFF. V usage is TRBV10-3 and J usage is TRBJ1-1; no firm D call. The CDR3 sequence is 16 residues long. Per the germline V gene, CDR1 is ENHRY and CDR2 is SYGVKD.

This chain joins TRBV7-9 and TRBJ1-4; no clear D gene. This CDR3 has 14 residues. Trimming shortened V by 2 bases and J by 3 bases, and 7 bases separated the two germline ends. Per the germline V gene, CDR1 is SEHNR and CDR2 is FQNEAQ (reference sequence). CDR3 DNA sequence: TGTGCCAGCAGCTTAACCGCGTCTAATGAAAAACTGTTTTTT. Protein: CASSLTASNEKLFF.

The rearrangement joins TRBV5-4 to TRBJ2-3; D gene unclear. Germline loops: CDR1 SGHNT, CDR2 YYREEE (reference sequence). The V and J ends lost 0 bases and 4 bases respectively, with 12 bases between them. CDR3 size: 15 residues. CDR3 amino acids: CASSLAASQSDTQYF. The CDR3 DNA follows: TGTGCCAGCAGCTTGGCGGCTAGTCAGTCAGATACGCAGTATTTT.

This sequence joins TRBV18 and TRBJ2-5; 9 nucleotides agree with TRBD1. This CDR3 contains 15 residues. Germline lookup yields CDR1 KGHSH and CDR2 LQKENI. Trimming cost V 3 bases and J 3 bases; bases outside gene matches: 5. The CDR3 sequence is CASSPRTGAKETQYF. The CDR3 DNA reads as TGTGCCAGCTCACCTCGGACAGGGGCGAAAGAGACCCAGTACTTC. Filled out from reference TRBV18 and TRBJ2-5, the complete variable domain reads NAGVMQNPRHLVRRRGQEARLRCSPMKGHSHVYWYRQLPEEGLKFMVYLQKENIIDESGMPKERFSAEFPKEGPSILRIQQVVRGDSAAYFCASSPRTGAKETQYFGPGTRLLVL.

This chain links TRBV11-2 with TRBJ1-2, with D maybe TRBD1 (6 bases). CDR3 length equals 13 residues. The V and J ends lost 1 base and 8 bases respectively, with 11 bases between them. Germline V CDR1 and CDR2: SGHAT, FQNNGV. CDR3 DNA: TGTGCCAGCAGCTTAGTACAGGGAAGCGGCTACACCTTC. Translation: CASSLVQGSGYTF.

This chain uses TRBV7-7 with TRBJ2-6; no clear D gene. Trimming left V 3 bases short and J 3 bases short, with 9 bases between. The CDR3 has 15 amino acids. CDR1 SSHAT and CDR2 FNYEAQ come from the germline V gene (reference sequence). The CDR3 nucleotides read TGTGCCAGCAGCTTGAGCTCCCTTGGGGCCAACGTCCTGACTTTC. Its translation: CASSLSSLGANVLTF.

The chain employs TRBV5-1 and TRBJ2-2; D may be TRBD2 (5 bases). Trimming cost V 3 bases and J 1 base, with 10 bases left between them. The CDR3 consists of 15 residues. Germline loops: CDR1 SGHRS, CDR2 YFSETQ. CDR3 coding DNA: TGCGCCAGCAGCTACTTAGCGAGGAACACCGGGGAGCTGTTTTTT. Translated: CASSYLARNTGELFF.

The V and J genes are TRBV21-1 and TRBJ1-4; the table gives TRBD1 as D, unverified against the DNA. TRBV21-1 is designated a pseudogene. The CDR3 loop spans 17 amino acids. The CDR3 sequence: CASSKTLNRVPNEKLFF. In DNA, the CDR3 is TGTGCCAGCAGCAAGACACTAAACAGGGTTCCGAATGAAAAACTGTTTTTT.

This chain uses TRBV27 with TRBJ2-1; perhaps TRBD1 as D (6 bases). Looked up from germline, CDR1 is MNHEY and CDR2 is SMNVEV (reference sequence). The CDR3 spans 13 residues. V lost 6 bases, J lost 11 bases, and 17 bases lay in between. The CDR3 DNA reads TGTGCCAGCAGCTCGTTGTGGACAGCTAAGCAGTTCTTC. Amino acids: CASSSLWTAKQFF.

The chain has TRBV6-5 and TRBJ1-3; D is undetermined. V shed 1 base and J shed 0 bases, with 7 bases lying between them. Germline CDR1 reads MNHEY; CDR2 reads SVGAGI. The CDR3 has 15 residues. CDR3 sequence (DNA): TGTGCCAGCAGTTACTTTGGGCTCTCTGGAAACACCATATATTTT. This gives the protein CASSYFGLSGNTIYF.